This record covers a single T cell receptor beta chain. These data come from a study of early stage breast cancer tumors. About the research overall: About 80% of the 16 invasive tumors were ER+, PR+ and HER2-. The ER+/PR+/HER2- tumors included fewer than ten ductal and a few lobular carcinomas.

The CDR3 contains 14 residues. From germline, CDR1 is LNHDA and CDR2 SQIVND (reference sequence). J gave up 5 bases and V 6 bases, and 4 bases lay outside the gene matches. Method: immunoSEQ multiplex PCR; TCRdb's copy keeps in-frame clones and lacks some. The sample includes approximately 9,300 clones, 78% of them seen just once. The chain combines TRBV19 with TRBJ2-2; 9 nucleotides align to TRBD2. Sequencing was performed on normal breast tissue next to the tumor. This sequence was found in a person in their 40s with breast cancer. The CDR3 sequence is CASSPGLATGELFF. In DNA form, the CDR3 reads TGTGCCAGTAGCCCGGGACTAGCAACCGGGGAGCTGTTTTTT.